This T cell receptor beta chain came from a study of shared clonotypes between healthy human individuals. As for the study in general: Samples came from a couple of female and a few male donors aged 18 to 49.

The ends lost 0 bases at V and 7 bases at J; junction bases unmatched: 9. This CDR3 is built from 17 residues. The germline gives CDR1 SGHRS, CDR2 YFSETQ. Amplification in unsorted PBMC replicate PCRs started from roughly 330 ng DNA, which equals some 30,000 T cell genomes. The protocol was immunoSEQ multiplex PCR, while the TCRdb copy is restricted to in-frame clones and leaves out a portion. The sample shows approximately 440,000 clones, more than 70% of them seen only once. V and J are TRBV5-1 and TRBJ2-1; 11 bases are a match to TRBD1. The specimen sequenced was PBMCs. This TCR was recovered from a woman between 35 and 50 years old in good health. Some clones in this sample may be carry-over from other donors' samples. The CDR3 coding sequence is TGCGCCAGCAGCTTGGCCCTTGGGACAGGGGGGTCAAATGAGCAGTTCTTC. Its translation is CASSLALGTGGSNEQFF.